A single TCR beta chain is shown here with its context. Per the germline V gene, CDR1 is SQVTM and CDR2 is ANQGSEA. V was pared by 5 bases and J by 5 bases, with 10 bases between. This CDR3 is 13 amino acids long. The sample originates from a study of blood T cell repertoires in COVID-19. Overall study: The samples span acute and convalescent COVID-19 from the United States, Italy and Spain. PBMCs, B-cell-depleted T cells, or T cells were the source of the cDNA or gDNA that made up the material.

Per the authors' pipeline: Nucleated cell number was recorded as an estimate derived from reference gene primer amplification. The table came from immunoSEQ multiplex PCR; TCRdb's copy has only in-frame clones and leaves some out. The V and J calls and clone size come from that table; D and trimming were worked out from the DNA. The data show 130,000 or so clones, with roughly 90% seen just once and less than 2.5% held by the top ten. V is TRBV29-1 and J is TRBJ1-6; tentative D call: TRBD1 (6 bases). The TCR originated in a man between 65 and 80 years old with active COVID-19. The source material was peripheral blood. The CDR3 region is CSVLTGDNSPLHF. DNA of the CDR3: TGCAGCGTTTTGACAGGAGATAATTCACCCCTCCACTTT.